This T cell receptor beta chain was captured in a study of blood T cell repertoires in COVID-19. Trimming removed 0 bases at V and 4 bases at J, with 10 bases between. This CDR3 spans 15 amino acids. Germline loops: CDR1 SGDLS, CDR2 YYNGEE. Methods used by the authors: Quantification of nucleated cells was approximated via reference gene primer amplification. Here immunoSEQ multiplex PCR was the method, and the copy in TCRdb shows in-frame clones only, minus some. D and trimming were read from the DNA, whereas the V and J calls and clone size are those reported in that table. The sample lists hundreds of thousands of clones; 92% were seen once.

The J gene is TRBJ2-2, the V gene TRBV9, with a weak D call TRBD1 (5 bases). This clonotype originated in a man in his fifties or sixties with COVID-19, enrolled during active disease. Sequencing was performed on peripheral blood. CDR3 sequence (DNA): TGTGCCAGCAGCGTAGGGGGCGGAACCACCGGGGAGCTGTTTTTT. Encoded protein: CASSVGGGTTGELFF.